This T cell receptor (beta chain) was sequenced in a study of cytomegalovirus exposure and HLA in healthy donors. As for the study in general: A prior analysis found about 110 million unique TCR beta sequences from 150 million to 200 million T cells. Points from the study as a whole: TCR beta sequences numbering under 20,000 were associated with HLA alleles at 0.05 false discovery rate in a later analysis. V- and J-gene trimming of TCR beta was linked (in a later analysis) to a missense DCLRE1C variant.

It was with 60 Vbeta and 13 Jbeta primers that the PCR ran. Using immunoSEQ multiplex PCR, the repertoire was profiled, and TCRdb retains in-frame clones only, with some absent. The sample is made up of roughly 39,000 clones, and the top ten hold 1% to 1.5% of it. This CDR3 spans 16 amino acids. The trim removed 7 bases at V and 4 bases at J, leaving 10 bases unmatched. Germline assignment: CDR1 SGHRS and CDR2 YFSETQ. Points on this clone: The antigen remains unidentified.

Sequenced: PBMCs. The gene calls are TRBV5-1 and TRBJ2-3; 12 bases match TRBD2. The clonotype comes from a man between 25 and 39 years old in good health and CMV-seronegative. CDR3 loop: CASSLGLAGGADTQYF. DNA for the CDR3: TGCGCCAGCTCCCTAGGTCTAGCGGGAGGGGCAGATACGCAGTATTTT.